Listed below are T cell receptor beta chains from one sample, sequenced in a study of blood T cell repertoires in COVID-19. Repertoires were generated with immunoSEQ multiplex PCR, while TCRdb's copy carries only in-frame clones and drops some. The sample consists of approximately 240,000 clones, around four fifths of them appearing once. Material: peripheral blood. These receptors were taken from an older woman with active or convalescent COVID-19. The CDR3 runs from the conserved cysteine through the conserved F or W. A D gene is named only where the DNA matches it firmly. The size field is filled for only some rows; it gives once, few, many or a size class.

NA	15	NA	TRBV14	TRBJ1-3	CASSQSRYSGNTIYF	TGTGCCAGCAGCCAATCCAGGTACTCTGGAAACACCATATATTTT
TRBD1	15	NA	TRBV2	TRBJ1-1	CASSRYAGTDTEAFF	TGTGCCAGCAGTAGATACGCTGGGACAGACACTGAAGCTTTCTTT
NA	13	NA	TRBV3-1/TRBV3-2	TRBJ1-1	CASSQRPPPVAFF	TGTGCCAGCAGCCAGCGTCCCCCTCCGGTAGCTTTCTTT
NA	15	NA	TRBV24-1	TRBJ1-4	CATSDPTGTDEKLFF	TGTGCCACCAGTGACCCGACAGGAACGGATGAAAAACTGTTTTTT
TRBD2	14	NA	TRBV5-1	TRBJ2-7	CASSLSREGYEQYF	TGCGCCAGCAGCTTATCTCGGGAGGGCTACGAGCAGTACTTC
TRBD1	15	NA	TRBV7-3	TRBJ1-4	CASSAQGAPNEKLFF	TGTGCCAGCAGCGCTCAGGGGGCCCCTAATGAAAAACTGTTTTTT
TRBD2	14	NA	TRBV6-5	TRBJ2-7	CASSRTSGGSEQYF	TGTGCCAGCAGTCGGACTAGCGGGGGATCCGAGCAGTACTTC
TRBD2	17	NA	TRBV11-2	TRBJ2-3	CASRARVSGGFADTQYF	TGTGCCAGCAGGGCCAGAGTCAGCGGGGGGTTCGCAGATACGCAGTATTTT
NA	12	NA	TRBV2	TRBJ2-1	CASRPAGGLLFF	TGTGCCAGCAGGCCAGCAGGGGGGCTACTGTTCTTC
NA	14	NA	TRBV10-2	TRBJ2-1	CASSEIGQAGEQFF	TGCGCCAGCAGTGAGATAGGGCAGGCGGGGGAGCAGTTCTTC
NA	15	NA	TRBV4-2	TRBJ1-6	CASSQSFRGNSPLHF	TGTGCCAGCAGCCAATCGTTTCGCGGTAATTCACCCCTCCACTTT
NA	18	NA	TRBV19	TRBJ2-1	CASSISPLTGRAGDEQFF	TGTGCCAGTAGTATATCCCCCCTGACAGGCAGGGCTGGGGATGAGCAGTTCTTC
NA	16	NA	TRBV14	TRBJ1-3	CASSPHQAGNGNTIYF	TGTGCCAGCAGCCCTCACCAAGCGGGGAATGGAAACACCATATATTTT
TRBD1	18	NA	TRBV5-1	TRBJ2-1	CASSPPPLRDRGHNEQFF	TGCGCCAGCAGCCCCCCCCCACTCCGGGACAGGGGGCACAATGAGCAGTTCTTC
TRBD2	16	few	TRBV5-1	TRBJ2-1	CASSLWASGSFSEQFF	TGCGCCAGCAGCTTGTGGGCTAGCGGGAGTTTTAGTGAGCAGTTCTTC
TRBD2	16	NA	TRBV5-1	TRBJ2-5	CASAPLSGSYQETQYF	TGCGCCAGCGCTCCTCTTAGCGGGTCCTACCAAGAGACCCAGTACTTC
TRBD2	15	NA	TRBV7-6	TRBJ2-5	CASSLFSGRQETQYF	TGTGCCAGCAGCTTATTTAGCGGGAGGCAAGAGACCCAGTACTTC
NA	14	NA	TRBV5-5	TRBJ2-3	CASSFSGNTDTQYF	TGTGCCAGCAGCTTTTCGGGGAACACAGATACGCAGTATTTT
NA	16	NA	TRBV4-1	TRBJ2-3	CASSPFLRGSTDTQYF	TGCGCCAGCAGCCCTTTCCTACGGGGGAGCACAGATACGCAGTATTTT
NA	14	NA	TRBV5-8	TRBJ2-7	CASSDYPSSYEQYF	TGTGCCAGCAGCGACTACCCGAGCTCCTACGAGCAGTACTTC
NA	13	NA	TRBV27	TRBJ2-1	CASSGTSYNEQFF	TGTGCCAGCAGTGGTACTAGCTACAATGAGCAGTTCTTC
TRBD1	15	once	TRBV18	TRBJ2-2	CASSPDRGYTGELFF	TGTGCCAGCTCACCGGACAGGGGCTACACCGGGGAGCTGTTTTTT
TRBD2	16	NA	TRBV11-3	TRBJ2-7	CASSLRTSGSLYEQYF	TGTGCCAGCAGCTTACGGACTAGCGGGAGTTTATACGAGCAGTACTTC
TRBD2	13	NA	TRBV2	TRBJ2-7	CASIQRERGEQYF	TGTGCCAGCATTCAGCGGGAGAGGGGCGAGCAGTACTTC
TRBD1	16	NA	TRBV11-3	TRBJ1-1	CASSETADRVNTEAFF	TGTGCCAGCAGCGAGACCGCCGACAGGGTAAACACTGAAGCTTTCTTT